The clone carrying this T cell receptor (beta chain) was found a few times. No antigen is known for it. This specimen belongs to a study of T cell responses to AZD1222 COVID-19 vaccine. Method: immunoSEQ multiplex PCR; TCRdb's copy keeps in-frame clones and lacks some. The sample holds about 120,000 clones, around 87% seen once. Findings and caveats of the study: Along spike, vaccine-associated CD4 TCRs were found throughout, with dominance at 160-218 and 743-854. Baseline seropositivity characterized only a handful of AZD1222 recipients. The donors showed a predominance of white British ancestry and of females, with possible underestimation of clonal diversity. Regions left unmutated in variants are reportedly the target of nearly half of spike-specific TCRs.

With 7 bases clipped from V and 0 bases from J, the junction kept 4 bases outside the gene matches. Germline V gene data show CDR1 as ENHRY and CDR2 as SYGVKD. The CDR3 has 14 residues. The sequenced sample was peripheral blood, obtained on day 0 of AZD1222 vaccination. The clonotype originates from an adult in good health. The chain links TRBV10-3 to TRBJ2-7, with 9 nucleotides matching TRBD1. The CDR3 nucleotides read TGTGCCATCATGAGGGACAGGGACTCCTACGAGCAGTACTTC. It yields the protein CAIMRDRDSYEQYF.